The 9 T cell receptor beta chains presented below share a single source sample, sequenced in a study of blood T cell repertoires in COVID-19. The data were produced by immunoSEQ multiplex PCR, yet TCRdb's version contains in-frame clones alone and is incomplete. The table lists about 92,000 clones, about 70% of them singletons. The sample was peripheral blood. These TCRs come from an older woman in a cohort sampled during active or convalescent COVID-19.

This clone was detected only a few times. The genes are TRBV19 and TRBJ1-5; 7 bases are shared with TRBD1. The CDR3 spans 17 residues. CDR1 and CDR2 from the germline V gene are LNHDA and SQIVND (reference sequence). The ends lost 1 base at V and 2 bases at J; junction bases unmatched: 8. CDR3 protein: CASSIGPQGVGNQPQHF. The DNA of the CDR3 is TGTGCCAGTAGTATAGGGCCCCAGGGGGTTGGCAATCAGCCCCAGCATTTT.

This chain links TRBV6-6 with TRBJ1-2; TRBD1 might be the D (6 bases). Deletions cut 7 bases from V and 4 bases from J, with 13 bases between. From germline, CDR1 is MNHNY and CDR2 SVGAGI (reference sequence). CDR3 length: 13 residues. The DNA for the CDR3 is TGTGCCAGCACTCCAGACAGGAGCTATGGCTACACCTTC. Translation: CASTPDRSYGYTF.

The CDR3 coding sequence is TGTGCCACCAGGAGGAGAGACGGCAATCAGCCCCAGCATTTT. As protein: CATRRRDGNQPQHF. The J gene is TRBJ1-5, the V gene TRBV15; D is unclear. CDR1 is LNHNV and CDR2 is YYDKDF in the germline V gene (reference sequence). CDR3 size: 14 residues. The V end was cut by 6 bases, the J end by 2 bases, with 11 bases between.

The chain recombines TRBV5-1 with TRBJ1-4; TRBD1 matches at 8 bases. The CDR3 is 15 amino acids. Germline-derived CDR1 and CDR2 are SGHRS and YFSETQ. V dropped 0 bases and J dropped 5; count of bases not matched to a gene: 3. This CDR3 is CASSLVPGGNEKLFF. The CDR3, as DNA: TGCGCCAGCAGCTTGGTTCCAGGGGGCAATGAAAAACTGTTTTTT.

J is TRBJ2-1 and V is TRBV9, with 7 bases lining up with TRBD1. The CDR3 totals 14 residues. Looked up from germline, CDR1 is SGDLS and CDR2 is YYNGEE. Germline trimming cut 3 bases from V and 9 bases from J; bases unmatched to any gene: 9. The CDR3, as DNA: TGTGCCAGCAGCGCGGACAGGTGGTCGCCTGAGCAGTTCTTC. The encoded protein is CASSADRWSPEQFF.

The CDR3: CASSPGGRETQYF. The CDR3 nucleotides read TGTGCCAGCTCACCAGGAGGGCGTGAGACCCAGTACTTC. The chain is built from TRBV18 and TRBJ2-5; a possible D gene is TRBD2 (6 bases). Trimming stripped 2 bases from V and 5 bases from J, with 9 bases between. This CDR3 spans 13 amino acids. Looked up from germline, CDR1 is KGHSH and CDR2 is LQKENI.

The rearrangement joins TRBV11-1 to TRBJ1-2; TRBD1 aligns across 7 bases. Looked up from germline, CDR1 is SGHAT and CDR2 is FQDESV (reference sequence). The length of the CDR3 is 15 residues. Losses at the gene ends were 4 bases for V and 2 bases for J; bases not matched to a gene: 7. As DNA, the CDR3 is TGTGCCAGCAGCTCTGGACAGGCTCCAAACTATGGCTACACCTTC. It encodes CASSSGQAPNYGYTF. The full variable domain, rest sourced from reference TRBV11-1 and TRBJ1-2, is EAEVAQSPRYKITEKSQAVAFWCDPISGHATLYWYRQILGQGPELLVQFQDESVVDDSQLPKDRFSAERLKGVDSTLKIQPAELGDSAMYLCASSSGQAPNYGYTFGSGTRLTVV.

This chain links TRBV19 with TRBJ2-1; 9 nucleotides match TRBD1. V lost 7 bases, J lost 5 bases, and 12 bases stayed unmatched. CDR3 length: 16 residues. Germline V gene lookup returns CDR1 LNHDA and CDR2 SQIVND (reference sequence). This chain's CDR3 is CASTFGTGLTNNEQFF. In nucleotides, the CDR3 is TGTGCCAGTACGTTTGGGACAGGGCTCACAAACAATGAGCAGTTCTTC.

This clone appeared once. CDR3 amino acids: CASSRPTGPNFYEQYF. The CDR3, as DNA: TGTGCCAGCAGCCGGCCGACAGGGCCAAATTTCTACGAGCAGTACTTC. J is TRBJ2-7 and V is TRBV5-6, with 7 bases aligning to TRBD1. Germline-derived CDR1 and CDR2 are SGHDT and YYEEEE. The CDR3 length is 16 residues. The trim removed 4 bases at V and 3 bases at J, leaving 13 bases unmatched.